Following are 21 T cell receptor beta chains from one sample sequenced in a study of T cells after yellow fever vaccination. From the 5' RACE reads, TCRdb called clonotypes with MiXCR, one entry per CDR3 protein. Here the sample spans some 600,000 distinct CDR3 sequences, 9% to 15% being singletons. The sequencing here drew on PBMCs, taken on the day of the yellow fever booster vaccination. Receptors originate from a man aged 30 to 39 who received the YFV17D yellow fever vaccine.

The chain combines TRBV27 with TRBJ2-7; D might be TRBD1 (5 bases). The CDR3 sequence is 14 residues long. Germline-derived CDR1 and CDR2 are MNHEY and SMNVEV (reference sequence). Trimming removed 7 bases at V and 4 bases at J, with 17 bases between. CDR3 amino acids: CASNRQGSRYEQYF. In DNA, the CDR3 is TGTGCCAGCAATCGGCAGGGCTCACGGTACGAGCAGTACTTC.

This clonotype showed up many times. The gene calls are TRBV7-9 and TRBJ2-5, with a tentative D call TRBD1 (6 bases). Germline V lookup: CDR1 SEHNR, CDR2 FQNEAQ (reference sequence). CDR3 length: 11 residues. V was clipped by 9 bases and J by 3 bases, with 8 bases between them. The CDR3 nucleotides are TGTGCCAGTCGACAGGAAGAGACCCAGTACTTC. As protein: CASRQEETQYF. Together with reference TRBV7-9 and TRBJ2-5, the CDR3 gives the full variable domain: DTGVSQNPRHKITKRGQNVTFRCDPISEHNRLYWYRQTLGQGPEFLTYFQNEAQLEKSRLLSDRFSAERPKGSFSTLEIQRTEQGDSAMYLCASRQEETQYFGPGTRLLVL.

The CDR3 loop is CASSRRTGAGGANVLTF. CDR3 DNA: TGTGCCAGCAGCCGCCGGACAGGGGCGGGAGGGGCCAACGTCCTGACTTTC. The J gene is TRBJ2-6, the V gene TRBV3-1; 9 bases align to TRBD1. Germline V CDR1 and CDR2: LGHDT, YNNKEL (reference sequence). V lost 4 bases and J lost 4; bases outside the gene matches: 8. This CDR3 is 17 amino acids long. The full variable domain, with the rest looked up from reference TRBV3-1 and TRBJ2-6, is DTAVSQTPKYLVTQMGNDKSIKCEQNLGHDTMYWYKQDSKKFLKIMFSYNNKELIINETVPNRFSPKSPDKAHLNLHINSLELGDSAVYFCASSRRTGAGGANVLTFGAGSRLTVL.

This clonotype was counted between two and nine times. The rearrangement links TRBV7-2 to TRBJ2-7; TRBD2 matches at 8 bases. Germline V gene sequence: CDR1 SGHTA, CDR2 FQGNSA. Trimming cost V 7 bases and J 6 bases; bases outside gene matches: 17. The CDR3 has 16 amino acids. CDR3 residues: CASTRREGHIPGEQYF. DNA of the CDR3: TGTGCCAGCACGCGACGGGAGGGCCATATTCCCGGCGAGCAGTACTTC.

The chain combines TRBV12-3 or TRBV12-4 with TRBJ2-7; the D is unclear. The CDR3 extends over 14 amino acids. Between the trimmed V and J ends, which lost 3 bases and 5 bases, there was a span of 14 bases. The CDR3 here is CASSLARERNEQYF. The CDR3 DNA sequence: TGTGCCAGCAGTTTGGCTAGAGAGAGGAACGAGCAGTACTTC.

The V call is TRBV28, the J call TRBJ1-6; D not certain. This CDR3 contains 19 residues. The V gene lost 6 bases and the J gene lost 0 bases, with 21 bases spanning the gap. CDR1 and CDR2 from the germline V gene are MDHEN and SYDVKM. The CDR3 DNA is TGTGCCAGCAGGGCGGGGAGGGCTTATCAGAGCTCCTATAATTCACCCCTCCACTTT. Translating it yields CASRAGRAYQSSYNSPLHF.

This clonotype was observed a handful of times. The J gene is TRBJ2-2, the V gene TRBV12-5, with TRBD1 matching over 8 bases. The germline gives CDR1 LGHNT, CDR2 FRNRAP. The CDR3 has 14 residues. V gave up 5 bases and J gave up 5 bases; unmatched junction bases: 4. The CDR3 protein is CASGDTGGTGELFF. Here the CDR3 DNA reads TGTGCTAGTGGTGATACAGGGGGGACCGGGGAGCTGTTTTTT.

The J gene is TRBJ2-5, the V gene TRBV6-1; 7 nucleotides agree with TRBD1. The V gene's germline CDR1 is MNHNS and CDR2 SASEGT. Trimming cost V 11 bases and J 0 bases; bases outside gene matches: 9. The CDR3 is 14 amino acids. The DNA of the CDR3 is TGTGCCGACCACTCGACAGGGAACCAAGAGACCCAGTACTTC. The encoded protein is CADHSTGNQETQYF.

The chain carries TRBV20-1 and TRBJ2-7, with D possibly TRBD2 on 5 matching bases. Looked up from germline, CDR1 is DFQATT and CDR2 is SNEGSKA (reference sequence). The CDR3 is 13 amino acids. V was shortened by 5 bases and J by 3 bases, with 14 bases between the two germline ends. The CDR3 nucleotides are TGCAGTGCTCAAGGGCCCGGGATCTACGAGCAGTACTTC. It encodes CSAQGPGIYEQYF.

The chain recombines TRBV5-1 with TRBJ2-1; 8 bases are a match to TRBD2. The CDR3 has 14 amino acids. J gave up 9 bases and V 7 bases, and 12 bases lay outside the gene matches. Germline CDR1 and CDR2: SGHRS and YFSETQ. CDR3 coding DNA: TGCGCCAGCTCTGGTCGGTCGGGAGGGAGTGAGCAGTTCTTC. This encodes CASSGRSGGSEQFF.

This rearrangement joins TRBV4-3 to TRBJ2-3; 9 nucleotides line up with TRBD2. The CDR3 covers 18 residues. Germline CDR1 and CDR2: LGHNA and YSLEER. The trim removed 0 bases at V and 3 bases at J, leaving 10 bases unmatched. The CDR3 DNA is TGCGCCAGCAGCCAAGAAACGAGAAGCGGGAGGAAGACAGATACGCAGTATTTT. Translated, it gives CASSQETRSGRKTDTQYF.

The sample holds many counts of this clonotype. The CDR3 nucleotides read TGCAGTGCTAAGAGGAGGGGGGGCACGTACCAAAGCGGTTCCTACGAGCAGTACTTC. Translating it yields CSAKRRGGTYQSGSYEQYF. The V gene is TRBV20-1, the J gene TRBJ2-7; a weak D match, TRBD2 (7 bases). Trimming cost V 4 bases and J 1 base, with 29 bases left between them. Germline lookup yields CDR1 DFQATT and CDR2 SNEGSKA (reference sequence). The length of the CDR3 is 19 residues.

The chain joins TRBV12-3 or TRBV12-4 to TRBJ2-5; perhaps TRBD2 as D (7 bases). With 6 bases removed from V and 5 bases from J, the gap between germline ends came to 22 bases. The CDR3 spans 16 residues. CDR3 amino acids: CASSRTAGPGDETQYF. CDR3 sequence (DNA): TGTGCCAGCAGCAGGACAGCGGGGCCGGGGGACGAGACCCAGTACTTC.

This clonotype was observed a handful of times. The rearrangement links TRBV20-1 to TRBJ2-5, with 10 bases aligning to TRBD2. CDR1 and CDR2 from the germline V gene are DFQATT and SNEGSKA (reference sequence). The CDR3 extends over 15 amino acids. Trimming cost V 2 bases and J 5 bases; bases outside gene matches: 8. CDR3 amino acids: CSARNPAGGVETQYF. CDR3 in DNA: TGCAGTGCTAGAAATCCAGCGGGAGGGGTGGAGACCCAGTACTTC.

The DNA for the CDR3 is TGCAGCGCTCGGGACGGCGGAGGTATTGGCTACACCTTC. Its protein is CSARDGGGIGYTF. V gene TRBV29-1 combines with J gene TRBJ1-2; possibly TRBD1 for D (5 bases). The germline V gene encodes CDR1 SQVTM and CDR2 ANQGSEA. Trimming stripped 7 bases from V and 7 bases from J, with 19 bases between. The CDR3 runs 13 residues. The full variable domain, its missing parts supplied by reference TRBV29-1 and TRBJ1-2, is SAVISQKPSRDICQRGTSLTIQCQVDSQVTMMFWYRQQPGQSLTLIATANQGSEATYESGFVIDKFPISRPNLTFSTLTVSNMSPEDSSIYLCSARDGGGIGYTFGSGTRLTVV.

V gene TRBV5-1 combines with J gene TRBJ2-2; perhaps D is TRBD1 or TRBD2 (5 bases each). The CDR3 covers 13 residues. V lost 4 bases to trimming and J lost 3 bases, with 7 bases between them. Germline-derived CDR1 and CDR2 are SGHRS and YFSETQ. The chain's CDR3 is CASSGTYTGELFF. The CDR3 nucleotides read TGCGCCAGCAGCGGGACCTACACCGGGGAGCTGTTTTTT.

J is TRBJ2-3 and V is TRBV25-1; perhaps TRBD1 as D (6 bases). The CDR3 length is 12 residues. CDR1 and CDR2 from the germline V gene are MGHDK and SYGVNS. V gave up 6 bases and J gave up 4 bases, with 8 bases separating them. This CDR3 reads CASSWTADTQYF. The CDR3 bases are TGTGCCAGCAGCTGGACAGCAGATACGCAGTATTTT.

There are a few counts of this clonotype. This rearrangement joins TRBV20-1 to TRBJ2-3; tentatively, D is TRBD2 (7 bases). This CDR3 region has 14 residues. Germline V gives CDR1 DFQATT, CDR2 SNEGSKA (reference sequence). Trimming removed 3 bases at V and 7 bases at J, with 17 bases between. CDR3 sequence: CSASLVAGAHTQYF. CDR3 bases: TGCAGTGCTAGTTTAGTTGCGGGGGCTCATACGCAGTATTTT.

The J gene is TRBJ2-1, the V gene TRBV5-1; TRBD2 agrees at 8 bases. Losses at the gene ends were 0 bases for V and 4 bases for J; bases not matched to a gene: 12. The length of the CDR3 is 18 residues. The germline CDR1 and CDR2 sequences are SGHRS and YFSETQ. For the CDR3, the DNA is TGCGCCAGCAGCTTGGCCTCGTTATTTACTAGCGGATACAATGAGCAGTTCTTC. It specifies CASSLASLFTSGYNEQFF.

As concerns this clonotype: A single base separates this from a much larger clone, so it may be a read error. V is TRBV5-1 and J is TRBJ2-4; D gene unclear. The germline gives CDR1 SGHRS, CDR2 YFSETQ. The V gene lost 1 base and the J gene lost 5 bases, with 10 bases spanning the gap. The CDR3 totals 14 residues. In DNA, the CDR3 is TGCGCCAGCAGCTTGTCTAGACACCAAAACATTCAGTACTTC. Its translation: CASSLSRHQNIQYF.

J is TRBJ2-7 and V is TRBV20-1, with D perhaps being TRBD1 or TRBD2 (6 bases each). Germline V gene data show CDR1 as DFQATT and CDR2 as SNEGSKA (reference sequence). V dropped 2 bases and J dropped 2 bases, with 19 bases sitting between them. The CDR3 spans 16 residues. The CDR3 DNA is TGCAGTGCTAGAAACCACTTAGGGGGGATTGCCTACGAGCAGTACTTC. Translation gives CSARNHLGGIAYEQYF.